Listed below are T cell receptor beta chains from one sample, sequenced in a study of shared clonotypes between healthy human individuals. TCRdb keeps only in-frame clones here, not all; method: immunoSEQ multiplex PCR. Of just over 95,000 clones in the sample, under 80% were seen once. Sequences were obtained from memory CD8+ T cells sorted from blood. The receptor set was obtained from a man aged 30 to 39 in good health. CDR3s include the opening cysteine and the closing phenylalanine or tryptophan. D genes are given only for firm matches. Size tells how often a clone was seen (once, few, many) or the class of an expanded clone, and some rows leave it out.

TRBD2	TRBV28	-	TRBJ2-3	TGTGCCAGCAGATCTCCGACTAGCGGTAACACAGATACGCAGTATTTT	CASRSPTSGNTDTQYF
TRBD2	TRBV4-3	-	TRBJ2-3	TGCGCCAGCAGCCAAGAACGGGACTATTTTACAGATACGCAGTATTTT	CASSQERDYFTDTQYF
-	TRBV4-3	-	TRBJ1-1	TGCGCCAGCAGCCAAGATCAGGGGACTGAAGCTTTCTTT	CASSQDQGTEAFF
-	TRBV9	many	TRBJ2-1	TGTGCCAGCAGCGGTTATGCTCTTAGCTCCTACAATGAGCAGTTCTTC	CASSGYALSSYNEQFF
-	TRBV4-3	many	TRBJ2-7	TGCGCCAGCAGCCAAGATCTTTCGGACAGTGGTTACGAGCAGTACTTC	CASSQDLSDSGYEQYF
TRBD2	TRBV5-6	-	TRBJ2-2	TGTGCCAGCAGCTTGGCTGCGGGAGGTTTCCGCACCGGGGAGCTGTTTTTT	CASSLAAGGFRTGELFF
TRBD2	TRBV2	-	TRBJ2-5	TGTGCCAGCAGGACCGGGACTAACAAAGAGACCCAGTACTTC	CASRTGTNKETQYF
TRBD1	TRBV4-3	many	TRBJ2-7	TGCGCCAGCAGCCAGTCGACAGGGACCTACGAGCAGTACTTC	CASSQSTGTYEQYF
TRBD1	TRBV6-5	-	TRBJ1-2	TGTGCCAGCGGAGGAACAGGGGCGAACTATGGCTACACCTTC	CASGGTGANYGYTF
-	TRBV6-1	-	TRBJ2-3	TGTGCCAGCAGTGGATACTACGGAAGCACAGATACGCAGTATTTT	CASSGYYGSTDTQYF
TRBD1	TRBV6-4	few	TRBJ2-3	TGTGCCAGCAGTGAGACAGGGAGCACAGATACGCAGTATTTT	CASSETGSTDTQYF
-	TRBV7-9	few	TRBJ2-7	TGTGCCAGCAGCTTCAGGAGCTCCTACGAGCAGTACTTC	CASSFRSSYEQYF
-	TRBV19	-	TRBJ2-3	TGTGCCAGTAGTATCGGGGACGGATACACAGATACGCAGTATTTT	CASSIGDGYTDTQYF